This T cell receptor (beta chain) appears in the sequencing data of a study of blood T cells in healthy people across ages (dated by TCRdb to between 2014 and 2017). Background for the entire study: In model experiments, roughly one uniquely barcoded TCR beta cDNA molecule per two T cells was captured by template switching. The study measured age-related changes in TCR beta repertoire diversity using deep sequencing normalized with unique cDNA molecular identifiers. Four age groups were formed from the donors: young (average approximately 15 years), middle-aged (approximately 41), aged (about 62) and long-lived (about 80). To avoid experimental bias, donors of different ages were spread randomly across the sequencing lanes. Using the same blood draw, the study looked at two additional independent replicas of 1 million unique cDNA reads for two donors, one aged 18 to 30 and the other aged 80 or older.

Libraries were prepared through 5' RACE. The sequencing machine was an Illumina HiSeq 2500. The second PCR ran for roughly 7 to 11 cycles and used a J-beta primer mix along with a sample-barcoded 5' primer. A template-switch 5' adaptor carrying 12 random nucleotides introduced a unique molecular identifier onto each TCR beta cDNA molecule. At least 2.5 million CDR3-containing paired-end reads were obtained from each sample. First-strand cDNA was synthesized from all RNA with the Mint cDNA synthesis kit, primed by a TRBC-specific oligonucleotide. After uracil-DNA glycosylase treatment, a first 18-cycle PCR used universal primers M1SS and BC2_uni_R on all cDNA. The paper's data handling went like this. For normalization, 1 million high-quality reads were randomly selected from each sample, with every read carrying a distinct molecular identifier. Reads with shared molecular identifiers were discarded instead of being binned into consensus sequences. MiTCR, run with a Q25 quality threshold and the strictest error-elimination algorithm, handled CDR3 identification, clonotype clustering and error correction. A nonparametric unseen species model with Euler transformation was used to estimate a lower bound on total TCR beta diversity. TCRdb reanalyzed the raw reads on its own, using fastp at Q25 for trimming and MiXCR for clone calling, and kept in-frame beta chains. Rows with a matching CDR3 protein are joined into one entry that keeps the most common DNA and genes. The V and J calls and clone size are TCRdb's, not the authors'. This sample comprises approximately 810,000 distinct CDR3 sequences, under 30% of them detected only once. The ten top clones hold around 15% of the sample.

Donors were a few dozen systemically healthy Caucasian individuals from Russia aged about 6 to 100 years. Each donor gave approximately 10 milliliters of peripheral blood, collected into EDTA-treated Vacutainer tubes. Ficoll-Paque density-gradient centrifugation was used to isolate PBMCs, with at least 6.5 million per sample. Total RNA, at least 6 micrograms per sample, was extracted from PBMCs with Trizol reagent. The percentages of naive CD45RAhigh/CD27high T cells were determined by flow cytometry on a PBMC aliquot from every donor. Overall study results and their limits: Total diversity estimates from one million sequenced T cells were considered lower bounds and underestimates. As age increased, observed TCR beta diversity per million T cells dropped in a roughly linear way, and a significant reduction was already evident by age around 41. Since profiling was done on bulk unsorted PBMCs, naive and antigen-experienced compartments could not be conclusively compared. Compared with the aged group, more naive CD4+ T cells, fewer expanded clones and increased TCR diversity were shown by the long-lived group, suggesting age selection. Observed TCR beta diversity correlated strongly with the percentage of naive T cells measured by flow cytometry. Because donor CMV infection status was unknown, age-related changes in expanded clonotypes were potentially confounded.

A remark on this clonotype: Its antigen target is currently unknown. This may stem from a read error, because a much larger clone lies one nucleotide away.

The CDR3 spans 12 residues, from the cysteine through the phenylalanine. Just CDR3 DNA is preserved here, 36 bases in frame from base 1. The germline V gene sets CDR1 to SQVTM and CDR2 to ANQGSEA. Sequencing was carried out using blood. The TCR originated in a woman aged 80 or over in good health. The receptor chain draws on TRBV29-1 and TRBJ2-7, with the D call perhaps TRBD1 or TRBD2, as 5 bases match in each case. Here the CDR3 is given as CNVVRAGYEQYF. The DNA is TGCAACGTTGTCAGGGCGGGCTACGAGCAGTACTTC.